A selection of T cell receptor beta chains follows, all from one sample in a study of tumor-infiltrating lymphocytes in localized non-small cell lung cancer. Produced via immunoSEQ multiplex PCR; TCRdb's table is partial and in-frame only. The table has around 10,000 clones, about 78% seen once. Sequences were obtained from lung tumor tissue. Receptor source: a human donor with non-small cell lung cancer. CDR3s include the opening cysteine and the closing phenylalanine or tryptophan. The order of the fields is CDR3 length, V gene, D gene, J gene, clone size, CDR3 DNA, CDR3 protein. A D gene is named only where the DNA matches it firmly. Only part of the rows carry a size: once, few, many, or a class if the clone is expanded.

>16|TRBV4-1|TRBD2|TRBJ2-1|.
TGCGCCAGCAGCCAAACCCCTAGCGGGCTGTACAATGAGCAGTTCTTC
CASSQTPSGLYNEQFF
>12|TRBV19|.|TRBJ1-5|.
TGTGCCAGCCGAGACTCGACTGGGGTGCAGCATTTT
CASRDSTGVQHF
>11|TRBV30|.|TRBJ1-1|.
TGTGCCTGGAGTACCATGGGAGGGTTTTTCTTT
CAWSTMGGFFF
>15|TRBV16|TRBD1|TRBJ1-1|.
TGTGCCAGCAGCCCAGAGATCCTACAGGGGGCTAAAGCTTTCTTT
CASSPEILQGAKAFF
>14|TRBV5-1|TRBD1|TRBJ2-2|.
TGCGCCAGCAACAACAGGGGGTCGTCCGGGGAGCTGTTTTTT
CASNNRGSSGELFF
>17|TRBV5-1|TRBD1|TRBJ1-2|.
TGCGCCAGCGCCCCCCGGGACAGTCGGAGATTTAACTATGGCTACACCTTC
CASAPRDSRRFNYGYTF
>15|TRBV7-2|.|TRBJ1-6|.
TGTGCCAGCAGCGCAAGACGGGACAAAACTTCACCCCTCCACTTT
CASSARRDKTSPLHF
>14|TRBV7-6|TRBD1|TRBJ2-5|.
TGTGCCAGCAGCTCGGGACAGCACCAAGAGACCCAGTACTTC
CASSSGQHQETQYF
>17|TRBV4-3|TRBD2|TRBJ2-1|.
TGCGCCAGCAGCCAGGGGGTAGCGGGGGGTTTTAACAATGAGCAGTTCTTC
CASSQGVAGGFNNEQFF
>15|TRBV6-1|TRBD1|TRBJ1-2|.
TGTGCCAGCAACCACTCCCGGGACAGGGGCTATGGCTACACCTTC
CASNHSRDRGYGYTF
>17|TRBV5-6|TRBD2|TRBJ2-7|medium-sized
TGTGCCAGCAGCTGGGGACTAGCGGACCCTTTCTCCTACGAGCAGTACTTC
CASSWGLADPFSYEQYF
>15|TRBV14|.|TRBJ2-7|.
TGTGCCAGCAGCCAAGTACCTTTCGGTAGTGGCGAGCAGTACTTC
CASSQVPFGSGEQYF
>14|TRBV29-1|TRBD2|TRBJ2-3|.
TGCAGCGGTCGGAGGGAGGGTAACGCAGATACGCAGTATTTT
CSGRREGNADTQYF
>16|TRBV7-9|TRBD1|TRBJ1-2|.
TGTGCCAGCAGCTTAGCCGGACAGGAATTGCGCTATGGCTACACCTTC
CASSLAGQELRYGYTF
>14|TRBV28|.|TRBJ1-4|.
TGTGCCAGCAGTCGCGGACAGCTCAATGAAAAACTGTTTTTT
CASSRGQLNEKLFF
>15|TRBV6-1|.|TRBJ1-5|.
TGTGCCAGCAGTTGGACCGGGGCGAACAATCAGCCCCAGCATTTT
CASSWTGANNQPQHF
>18|TRBV4-1|.|TRBJ2-1|.
TGCGCCAGCAGCCAGAAAGGGGTGGCGCATATCTCCTACAATGAGCAGTTCTTC
CASSQKGVAHISYNEQFF
>13|TRBV11-3|TRBD1|TRBJ2-5|.
TGTGCCAGCAGCCGGACAGGGAAAGAGACCCAGTACTTC
CASSRTGKETQYF
>14|TRBV5-6|.|TRBJ2-3|.
TGTGCCAGCAGCTTTGACCTTAGCACAGATACGCAGTATTTT
CASSFDLSTDTQYF
>13|TRBV7-9|.|TRBJ2-1|.
TGTGCCAGCAGCTTATTCGCAGACAATGAGCAGTTCTTC
CASSLFADNEQFF
>14|TRBV6-5|.|TRBJ2-7|.
TGTGCCAGCAGTTACGGTGGGGGAGGCTACGAGCAGTACTTC
CASSYGGGGYEQYF
>15|TRBV5-1|.|TRBJ2-3|.
TGCGCCAGCAGCTTGGCGGCCGGGTCCACAGATACGCAGTATTTT
CASSLAAGSTDTQYF
>13|TRBV19|.|TRBJ2-6|.
TGTGCCAGTACAGGGGCGGGGGCCAACGTCCTGACTTTC
CASTGAGANVLTF
>15|TRBV9|.|TRBJ2-7|.
TGTGCCAGCAGCTTGAGCCCTGAGGGCCGGTACGAGCAGTACTTC
CASSLSPEGRYEQYF
>15|TRBV5-1|.|TRBJ2-7|.
TGCGCCAGCAGCTTCAACGGGGACGGGACTGTAGGGCAGTACTTC
CASSFNGDGTVGQYF
>14|TRBV18|TRBD2|TRBJ2-7|once
TGTGCCTCTAACGAGGCTAGCGGGGATTACGAGCAGTACTTC
CASNEASGDYEQYF
>15|TRBV18|.|TRBJ2-1|once
TGTGCCAGCTCACCAGGGACCTCGGTACGGACTGAGCAGTTCTTC
CASSPGTSVRTEQFF
>12|TRBV29-1|TRBD1|TRBJ1-2|medium-sized
TGCAGCGTGACAGGGGGAAAGGGTGGCTACACCTTC
CSVTGGKGGYTF
>15|TRBV25-1|.|TRBJ2-3|.
TGTGCCAGCAGTGAACCCAGGTCTGGCACAGATACGCAGTATTTT
CASSEPRSGTDTQYF
>15|TRBV28|.|TRBJ2-3|.
TGTGCCAGCAGTTTATCCTCGGGGGCGGGGGATACGCAGTATTTT
CASSLSSGAGDTQYF
>16|TRBV18|.|TRBJ1-1|.
TGTGCCAGCTCACCCGGACGGCCTTTAGGGAACACTGAAGCTTTCTTT
CASSPGRPLGNTEAFF
>13|TRBV11-1|.|TRBJ2-7|few
TGTGCCAGCAGCCCAGCGCCGAAAGGATTGGGGTACTTC
CASSPAPKGLGYF
>15|TRBV28|TRBD1|TRBJ1-5|.
TGTGCCAGCAGATTCATGGGACAGGCGAATCAGCCCCAGCATTTT
CASRFMGQANQPQHF
>15|TRBV11-2|.|TRBJ1-2|.
TGTGCCAGCAGCTTATCCCCCCCATATCCGGGAAGCTACACCTTC
CASSLSPPYPGSYTF
>15|TRBV2|.|TRBJ2-7|.
TGTGCCAGCAGTGAAAGAGGACAGCTTACTTACGAGCAGTACTTC
CASSERGQLTYEQYF
>14|TRBV7-3|.|TRBJ1-6|.
TGTGCCAGCAGCTTGGGTTTCTATAATTCACCCCTCCACTTT
CASSLGFYNSPLHF
>15|TRBV5-1|TRBD1|TRBJ2-1|.
TGCGCCAGCAGCCTCGGGGACAGGGAATACAATGAGCAGTTCTTC
CASSLGDREYNEQFF
>13|TRBV5-1|.|TRBJ2-3|.
TGCGCCAGCAGCTTGGCTAGCACAGATACGCAGTATTTT
CASSLASTDTQYF
>15|TRBV6-1|.|TRBJ1-2|.
TGTGCCAGCAGTGAAAAGGACGGAGCTAACTATGGCTACACCTTC
CASSEKDGANYGYTF
>17|TRBV5-5|.|TRBJ1-3|.
TGTGCCAGCAGCTTATCCGCGCAGGATTACTCTGGAAACACCATATATTTT
CASSLSAQDYSGNTIYF
>14|TRBV7-6|.|TRBJ1-3|.
TGTGCCAGCAGCTTAGCTCATCTTGGAAACACCATATATTTT
CASSLAHLGNTIYF
>15|TRBV4-3|.|TRBJ2-2|.
TGCGCCAGCAGCCAAGATCGAAGATCCACCGGGGAGCTGTTTTTT
CASSQDRRSTGELFF
>15|TRBV2|TRBD2|TRBJ2-7|.
TGTGCCAGCAGTGCCGGGACTAGCGGATCCTACGAGCAGTACTTC
CASSAGTSGSYEQYF
>14|TRBV18|.|TRBJ1-6|.
TGTGCCAGCTCACCAATCGACGGGGATTCACCCCTCCACTTT
CASSPIDGDSPLHF
>13|TRBV5-3|.|TRBJ2-5|.
TGTGCCAGAAAGGAGAGTCGGGGAGAGACCCAGTACTTC
CARKESRGETQYF
>13|TRBV11-2|.|TRBJ1-2|.
TGTGCCAGCAGCTTATCCCACGCCTATGGCTACACCTTC
CASSLSHAYGYTF
>17|TRBV28|TRBD1|TRBJ1-1|.
TGTGCCAGCAGTGGACAGGGAGGAGGAGTGTTCCTCACTGAAGCTTTCTTT
CASSGQGGGVFLTEAFF
>15|TRBV6-5|TRBD1|TRBJ1-1|.
TGTGCCAGCAGTTACACCACAGGGGAGGACTCTGAAGCTTTCTTT
CASSYTTGEDSEAFF
>15|TRBV6-1|TRBD1|TRBJ1-1|large
TGTGCCAGCAGAGCTAGGGACAGGGCGAACACTGAAGCTTTCTTT
CASRARDRANTEAFF
>17|TRBV5-1|TRBD1|TRBJ2-7|.
TGCGCCAGCAGCTACGCCGTCTCCGGGACAGCCACCTACGAGCAGTACTTC
CASSYAVSGTATYEQYF
>14|TRBV11-2|.|TRBJ1-5|.
TGTGCCAGCATCCAGGGAGGGGGAGGACAGCCCCAGCATTTT
CASIQGGGGQPQHF
>16|TRBV7-9|.|TRBJ2-1|.
TGTGCCAGCAGCTCATACTTGGGGAAAACCTACAATGAGCAGTTCTTC
CASSSYLGKTYNEQFF
>13|TRBV5-4|.|TRBJ2-7|.
TGTGCCAGCAGCTCGCAGGGGGGCGCCGAGCAGTACTTC
CASSSQGGAEQYF
>11|TRBV6-6|.|TRBJ2-2|.
TGTGCCAGCAGTTACACCGCGGAGCTGTTTTTT
CASSYTAELFF
>14|TRBV2|.|TRBJ1-1|medium-sized
TGTGCCAGCAGTGGGCAGTCTGCGAACACTGAAGCTTTCTTT
CASSGQSANTEAFF